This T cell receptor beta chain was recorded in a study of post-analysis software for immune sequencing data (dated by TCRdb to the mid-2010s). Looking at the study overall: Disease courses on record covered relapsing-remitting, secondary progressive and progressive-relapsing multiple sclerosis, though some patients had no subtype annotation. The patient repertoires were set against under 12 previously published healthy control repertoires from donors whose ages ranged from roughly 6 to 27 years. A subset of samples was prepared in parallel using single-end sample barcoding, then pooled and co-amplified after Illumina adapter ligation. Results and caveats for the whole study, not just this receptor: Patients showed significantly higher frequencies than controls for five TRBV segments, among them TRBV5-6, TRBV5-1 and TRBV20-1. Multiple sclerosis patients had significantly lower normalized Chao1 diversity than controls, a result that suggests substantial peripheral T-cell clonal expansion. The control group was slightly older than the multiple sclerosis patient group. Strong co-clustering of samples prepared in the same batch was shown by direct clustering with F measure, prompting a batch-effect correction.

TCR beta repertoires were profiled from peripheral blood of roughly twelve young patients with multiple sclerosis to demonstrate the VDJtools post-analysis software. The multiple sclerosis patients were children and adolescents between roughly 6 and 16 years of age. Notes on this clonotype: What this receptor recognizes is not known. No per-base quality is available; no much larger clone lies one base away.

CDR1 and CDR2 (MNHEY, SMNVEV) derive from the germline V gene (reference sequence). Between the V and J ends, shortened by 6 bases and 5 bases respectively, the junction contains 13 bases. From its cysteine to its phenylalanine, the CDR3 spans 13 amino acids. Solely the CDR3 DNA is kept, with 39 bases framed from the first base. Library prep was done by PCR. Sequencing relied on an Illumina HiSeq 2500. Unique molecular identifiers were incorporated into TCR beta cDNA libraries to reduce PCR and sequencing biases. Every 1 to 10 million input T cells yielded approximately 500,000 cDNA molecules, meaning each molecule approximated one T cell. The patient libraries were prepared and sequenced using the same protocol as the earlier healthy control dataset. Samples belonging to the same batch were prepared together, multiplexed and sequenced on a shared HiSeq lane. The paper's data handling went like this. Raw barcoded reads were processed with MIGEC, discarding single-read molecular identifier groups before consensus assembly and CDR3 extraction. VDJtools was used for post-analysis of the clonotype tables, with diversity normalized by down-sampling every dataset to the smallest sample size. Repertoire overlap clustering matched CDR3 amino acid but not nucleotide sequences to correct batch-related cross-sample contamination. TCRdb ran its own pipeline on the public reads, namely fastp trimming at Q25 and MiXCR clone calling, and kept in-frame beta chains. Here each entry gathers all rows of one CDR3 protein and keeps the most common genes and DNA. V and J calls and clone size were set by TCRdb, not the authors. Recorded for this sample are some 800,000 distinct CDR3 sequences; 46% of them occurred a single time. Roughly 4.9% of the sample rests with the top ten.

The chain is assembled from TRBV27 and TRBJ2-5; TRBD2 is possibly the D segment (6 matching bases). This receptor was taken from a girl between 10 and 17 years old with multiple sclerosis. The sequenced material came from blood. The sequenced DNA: TGTGCCAGCAGCACATTAGGGAGGGAGACCCAGTACTTC. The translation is CASSTLGRETQYF.